These 14 T cell receptor beta chains share one sample of origin, sequenced in a study of T cell changes during pregnancy in multiple sclerosis. Only in-frame clones appear in the TCRdb table, and some are missing; sequencing was by immunoSEQ multiplex PCR. The sample holds roughly 35,000 clones; 85% to 95% are singletons and the top ten take about 1.3%. Material: PBMCs (not recorded whether the cells were cultured). The receptors shown here come from a female donor with multiple sclerosis, enrolled in a pregnancy study.

The chain is built from TRBV7-3 and TRBJ2-5; D ambiguous. The CDR3 runs 15 residues. Trimming shortened V by 2 bases and J by 5 bases, and 15 bases separated the two germline ends. Germline CDR1 reads SGHTA; CDR2 reads FQGTGA. The CDR3 DNA is TGTGCCAGCAGCTTAGGCAAAGGCGGCCGCGAGACCCAGTACTTC. Encoded protein: CASSLGKGGRETQYF.

The chain links TRBV11-3 to TRBJ1-5, with TRBD1 as a possible D gene (5 bases). Germline V CDR1 and CDR2: SGHNT, YENEEA. This CDR3 spans 16 amino acids. The V end lost 7 bases, the J end lost 0 bases, and 16 bases lay between the germline ends. The CDR3 region is CASNLTAEYSNQPQHF. Here the CDR3 DNA reads TGTGCCAGCAACTTGACAGCCGAGTATAGCAATCAGCCCCAGCATTTT.

This clone was counted only a few times. The rearrangement links TRBV9 to TRBJ2-1, with 7 bases identical to TRBD2. Germline values: CDR1 SGDLS, CDR2 YYNGEE. J lost 7 bases, V lost 0 bases, and 7 bases had no gene match. This CDR3 has 15 residues. The CDR3 nucleotides read TGTGCCAGCAGCGTAGGGGCGGGAGTATATAATGAGCAGTTCTTC. Amino acids: CASSVGAGVYNEQFF.

The chain combines TRBV29-1 with TRBJ1-1; no clear D gene. Germline-derived CDR1 and CDR2 are SQVTM and ANQGSEA. The CDR3 sequence is 13 residues long. V lost 6 bases and J 1 base, leaving 12 bases between the germline ends. CDR3 in amino acids: CSVERRQNTEAFF. The CDR3 DNA follows: TGCAGCGTGGAGAGGAGGCAGAACACTGAAGCTTTCTTT.

The chain is built from TRBV5-1 and TRBJ2-3, with a weak D call TRBD1 (5 bases). The CDR3 is 15 amino acids. V was shortened by 1 base and J by 0 bases, with 9 bases between the two germline ends. The germline V gene encodes CDR1 SGHRS and CDR2 YFSETQ. Written as DNA, the CDR3 is TGCGCCAGCAGCTTGACAGGCGCTAGCACAGATACGCAGTATTTT. It translates to CASSLTGASTDTQYF.

This chain joins TRBV29-1 and TRBJ2-7, with 8 bases fitting TRBD2. The trim removed 6 bases at V and 6 bases at J, leaving 16 bases unmatched. Germline lookup yields CDR1 SQVTM and CDR2 ANQGSEA. This CDR3 is 15 amino acids long. The DNA of the CDR3 is TGCAGCGTGCGAAGAGCGGGAGATCAGGGTGGCGAGCAGTACTTC. Translating it yields CSVRRAGDQGGEQYF.

The chain combines TRBV9 with TRBJ1-5, with D possibly matching TRBD1 (5 bases). CDR3 size: 13 residues. Germline CDR1 is SGDLS and CDR2 is YYNGEE. Trimming shortened V by 3 bases and J by 5 bases, and 9 bases separated the two germline ends. The CDR3 spells CASSAGTDQPQHF. The CDR3 DNA is TGTGCCAGCAGCGCCGGGACTGATCAGCCCCAGCATTTT.

V usage is TRBV6-1 and J usage is TRBJ2-1, with no clear D. V shed 6 bases and J shed 4 bases, with 7 bases lying between them. The CDR3 has 12 residues. Germline values: CDR1 MNHNS, CDR2 SASEGT. CDR3 DNA sequence: TGTGCCAGCAGCGTTGGATACAATGAGCAGTTCTTC. Its translation is CASSVGYNEQFF.

The rearrangement links TRBV5-1 to TRBJ2-1; 9 bases are shared with TRBD2. Trimming cost V 0 bases and J 13 bases; bases outside gene matches: 11. The CDR3 is made up of 15 amino acids. From germline, CDR1 is SGHRS and CDR2 YFSETQ. The CDR3 here is CASSLAGREGDQQFF. In DNA, the CDR3 is TGCGCCAGCAGCTTGGCCGGGCGGGAGGGCGACCAACAGTTCTTC.

In this sample, this clone turned up once. The rearrangement joins TRBV6-4 to TRBJ2-2, with TRBD1 as a possible D gene (5 bases). The CDR3 runs to 16 residues. Per germline, CDR1 MRHNA and CDR2 SNTAGT. Trimming removed 9 bases at V and 4 bases at J, with 21 bases between. In DNA, the CDR3 is TGTGCCAGTCAAGACCAGGGTTCGGCCGTCACCGGGGAGCTGTTTTTT. Its translation: CASQDQGSAVTGELFF.

The rearrangement joins TRBV9 to TRBJ1-2; D is ambiguous. CDR1 SGDLS and CDR2 YYNGEE come from the germline V gene. The V gene lost 0 bases and the J gene lost 3 bases, with 3 bases spanning the gap. This CDR3 comprises 12 residues. This CDR3 reads CASSVGDYGYTF. CDR3 in DNA: TGTGCCAGCAGCGTAGGTGACTATGGCTACACCTTC.

The chain links TRBV6-6 to TRBJ2-2; the D gene is possibly TRBD1 (5 bases). The CDR3 sequence is 14 residues long. The V end was cut by 6 bases, the J end by 1 base, with 9 bases between. Germline V gene sequence: CDR1 MNHNY, CDR2 SVGAGI (reference sequence). The CDR3 region is CASRTRGNTGELFF. The CDR3 nucleotides are TGTGCCAGCAGGACAAGGGGGAACACCGGGGAGCTGTTTTTT.

CDR3 bases: TGTGCCTGGTCGACGACTACCCTAGCGAAGCAGTACTTC. Its protein is CAWSTTTLAKQYF. The chain employs TRBV30 and TRBJ2-7, with D perhaps TRBD2 (6 bases). The germline V gene has CDR1 GTSNPN and CDR2 SVGIG (reference sequence). This CDR3 spans 13 amino acids. V was clipped by 5 bases and J by 8 bases, with 19 bases between them.

The chain is built from TRBV11-2 and TRBJ2-7, with 8 bases identical to TRBD2. The CDR3 has 15 amino acids. Germline assignment: CDR1 SGHAT and CDR2 FQNNGV. Trimming cost V 3 bases and J 7 bases; bases outside gene matches: 11. The CDR3 nucleotides are TGTGCCAGCAGCTTGTTTGGACTAGCAAAAAGGGAGCAGTACTTC. Translating gives CASSLFGLAKREQYF.